The clone carrying this T cell receptor beta chain occurred a few times. Authors' methods: Reference gene primer amplification yielded estimated nucleated cell counts. Profiling relied on immunoSEQ multiplex PCR, and the TCRdb table lists in-frame clones only, not all of them. D and trimming come from the DNA, and the V and J calls and clone size come from that table. The sample records some 130,000 clones, 75% to 90% being singletons. The data were taken from a study of blood T cell repertoires in COVID-19. CDR1 SGHAT and CDR2 FQNNGV come from the germline V gene. Trimming took 4 bases from V and 2 from J; bases not matched to a gene: 3. The CDR3 covers 15 residues.

The gene calls are TRBV11-2 and TRBJ2-1, with TRBD2 matching over 9 bases. The specimen was peripheral blood. This TCR was recovered from a human donor in a cohort sampled during active COVID-19. CDR3 sequence: CASSWLAGAYNEQFF. The CDR3 DNA reads TGTGCCAGCAGCTGGTTAGCGGGAGCCTACAATGAGCAGTTCTTC.